Listed below are T cell receptor beta chains from one sample, sequenced in a study of blood T cell repertoires in COVID-19. Sequenced by immunoSEQ multiplex PCR; TCRdb stores in-frame clones only, minus some. The sample includes about 48,000 clones, over 75% seen only once; the top ten take approximately 6%. Sequencing used peripheral blood. The receptors originated from a woman in her sixties or seventies with acute or convalescent COVID-19. CDR3s include the opening cysteine and the closing phenylalanine or tryptophan. D genes are given only for firm matches. Clone size is shown for a subset of rows, as once, few, many or a class of expanded clone.

>TRBD1|once|TRBV11-2|TRBJ2-1
CASSGDRADSRYNEQFF
TGTGCCAGCAGTGGGGACAGGGCCGATAGTAGGTACAATGAGCAGTTCTTC
>TRBD1|.|TRBV27|TRBJ1-4
CASSLLGQGRNEKLFF
TGTGCCAGCAGTTTATTAGGACAGGGGAGGAATGAAAAACTGTTTTTT
>TRBD1|.|TRBV3-1/TRBV3-2|TRBJ1-5
CASSRTGGSNQPQHF
TGTGCCAGCAGCCGTACAGGGGGGTCCAATCAGCCCCAGCATTTT
>TRBD2|.|TRBV7-3|TRBJ2-5
CASRHILPAGVGETQYF
TGTGCCAGCAGACACATACTCCCCGCGGGGGTTGGGGAGACCCAGTACTTC
>TRBD1|.|TRBV6-1|TRBJ1-5
CASSEARTGSQPQHF
TGTGCCAGCAGTGAAGCGCGGACAGGTAGTCAGCCCCAGCATTTT
>TRBD2|.|TRBV5-8|TRBJ2-7
CASSLAGASGRHDYEQYF
TGTGCCAGCAGCTTGGCCGGGGCTAGCGGGAGGCATGACTACGAGCAGTACTTC
>TRBD1|.|TRBV9|TRBJ1-1
CASSADRGTEAFF
TGTGCCAGCAGCGCCGACAGGGGCACTGAAGCTTTCTTT
>.|.|TRBV20-1|TRBJ2-1
CSALRANEQFF
TGCAGTGCGCTACGTGCGAATGAGCAGTTCTTC
>TRBD2|few|TRBV25-1|TRBJ2-1
CASRGLVGDEQFF
TGTGCCAGCAGAGGACTAGTGGGGGATGAGCAGTTCTTC
>TRBD1|.|TRBV12-5|TRBJ1-1
CASGLVGQGSAFF
TGTGCTAGTGGTTTGGTGGGACAGGGAAGTGCTTTCTTT
>.|few|TRBV28|TRBJ2-2
CASSRPRAGELFF
TGTGCCAGCAGCCGTCCGAGGGCCGGGGAGCTGTTTTTT
>.|.|TRBV19|TRBJ2-2
CASSKSQGSAGELFF
TGTGCCAGTAGTAAGAGTCAGGGGTCGGCCGGGGAGCTGTTTTTT
>.|.|TRBV5-5|TRBJ2-3
CASSRSVSTDTQYF
TGTGCCAGCAGCCGGTCTGTTAGCACAGATACGCAGTATTTT
>TRBD1|.|TRBV6-6|TRBJ1-5
CASSLRDRGSGQPQHF
TGTGCCAGCAGTCTCCGGGACAGGGGAAGCGGTCAGCCCCAGCATTTT
>TRBD2|.|TRBV6-2/TRBV6-3|TRBJ2-1
CASSQIAGPYNEQFF
TGTGCCAGCAGCCAGATAGCGGGACCCTACAATGAGCAGTTCTTC